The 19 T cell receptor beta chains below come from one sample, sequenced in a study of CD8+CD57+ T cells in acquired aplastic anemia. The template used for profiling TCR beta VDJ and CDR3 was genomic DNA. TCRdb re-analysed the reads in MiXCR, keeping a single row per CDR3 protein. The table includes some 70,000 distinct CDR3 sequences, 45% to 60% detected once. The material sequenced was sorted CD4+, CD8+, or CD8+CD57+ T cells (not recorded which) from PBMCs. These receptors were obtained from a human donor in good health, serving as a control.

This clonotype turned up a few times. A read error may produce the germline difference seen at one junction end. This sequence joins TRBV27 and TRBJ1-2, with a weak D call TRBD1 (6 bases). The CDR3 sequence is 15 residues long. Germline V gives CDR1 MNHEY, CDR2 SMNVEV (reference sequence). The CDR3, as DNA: TGTGCCAGCAGTCTGGGGGCGGCTGGAACCTATGGCCACACCTTC. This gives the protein CASSLGAAGTYGHTF.

The CDR3 sequence: CSVEGQFYGYTF. DNA for the CDR3: TGCAGCGTTGAAGGGCAGTTCTATGGCTACACCTTC. The chain combines TRBV29-1 with TRBJ1-2, with D uncertain. The CDR3 is made up of 12 amino acids. The V and J ends lost 1 base and 4 bases respectively, with 7 bases between them. Germline CDR1 reads SQVTM; CDR2 reads ANQGSEA.

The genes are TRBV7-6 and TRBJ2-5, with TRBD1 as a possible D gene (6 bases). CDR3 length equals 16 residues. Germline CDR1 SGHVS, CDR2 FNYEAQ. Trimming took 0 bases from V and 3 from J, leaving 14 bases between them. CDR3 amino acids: CASSLAPSGAEETQYF. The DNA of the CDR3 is TGTGCCAGCAGCTTAGCTCCCTCAGGGGCGGAAGAGACCCAGTACTTC.

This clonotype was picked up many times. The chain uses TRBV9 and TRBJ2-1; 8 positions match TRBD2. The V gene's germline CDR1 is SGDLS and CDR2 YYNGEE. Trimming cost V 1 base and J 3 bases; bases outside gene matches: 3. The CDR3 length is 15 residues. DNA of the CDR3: TGTGCCAGCAGCGTATACACTAGCGGCTACAATGAGCAGTTCTTC. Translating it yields CASSVYTSGYNEQFF.

Written as DNA, the CDR3 is TGCAGTGCTAGACCCCAAGGCTCCGGGGAGCTGTTTTTT. It translates to CSARPQGSGELFF. V usage is TRBV20-1 and J usage is TRBJ2-2, with D unresolved. This CDR3 has 13 residues. Looked up from germline, CDR1 is DFQATT and CDR2 is SNEGSKA (reference sequence). Trimming took off 2 bases at V and 6 bases at J, with 10 bases between the two ends.

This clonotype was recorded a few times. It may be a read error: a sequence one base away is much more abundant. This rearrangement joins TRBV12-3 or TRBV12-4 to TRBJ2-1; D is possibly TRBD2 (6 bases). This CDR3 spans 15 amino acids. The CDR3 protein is CASRLRDSGNNEQLF. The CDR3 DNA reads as TGTGCCAGCAGGCTCCGGGACTCGGGTAACAATGAGCAGCTCTTC.

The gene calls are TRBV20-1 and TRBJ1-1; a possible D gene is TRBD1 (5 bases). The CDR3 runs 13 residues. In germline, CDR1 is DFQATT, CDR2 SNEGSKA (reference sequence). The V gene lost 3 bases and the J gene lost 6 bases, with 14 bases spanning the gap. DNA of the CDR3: TGCAGTGCTAGTCGCGGGGCTGACGCTGAAGCTTTCTTT. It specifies CSASRGADAEAFF.

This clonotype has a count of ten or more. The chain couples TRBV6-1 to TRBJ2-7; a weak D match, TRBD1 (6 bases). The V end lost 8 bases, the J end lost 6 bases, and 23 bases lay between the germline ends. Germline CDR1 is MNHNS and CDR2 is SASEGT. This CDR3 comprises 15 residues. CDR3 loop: CASGDRLGAMGEQYF. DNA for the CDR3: TGTGCCAGCGGAGACAGGCTAGGAGCAATGGGCGAGCAGTACTTC.

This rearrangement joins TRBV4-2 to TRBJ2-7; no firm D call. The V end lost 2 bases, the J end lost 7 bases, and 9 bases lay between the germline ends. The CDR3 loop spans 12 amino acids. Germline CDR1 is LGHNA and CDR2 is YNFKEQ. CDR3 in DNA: TGTGCCAGCAGCCAACGACTGGGTGAGCAGTACTTC. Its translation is CASSQRLGEQYF.

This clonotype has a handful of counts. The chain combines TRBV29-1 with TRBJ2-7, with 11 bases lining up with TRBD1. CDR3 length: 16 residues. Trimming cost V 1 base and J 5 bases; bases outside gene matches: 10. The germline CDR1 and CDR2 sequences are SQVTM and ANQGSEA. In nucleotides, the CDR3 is TGCAGCGTTGAAGTTTCCTGGACAGGGGGCACAGACGAGCAGTACTTC. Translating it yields CSVEVSWTGGTDEQYF.

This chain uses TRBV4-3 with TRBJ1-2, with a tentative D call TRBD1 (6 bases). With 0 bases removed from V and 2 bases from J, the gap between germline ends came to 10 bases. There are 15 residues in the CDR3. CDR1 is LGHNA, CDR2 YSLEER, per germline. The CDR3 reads CASSQDHTGNYGYTF. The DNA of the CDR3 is TGCGCCAGCAGCCAAGATCACACAGGGAACTATGGCTACACCTTC.

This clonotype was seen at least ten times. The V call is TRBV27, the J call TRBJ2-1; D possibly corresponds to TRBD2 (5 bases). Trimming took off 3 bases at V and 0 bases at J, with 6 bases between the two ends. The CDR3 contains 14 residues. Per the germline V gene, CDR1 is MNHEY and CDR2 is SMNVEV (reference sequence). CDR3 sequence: CASSFGSSYNEQFF. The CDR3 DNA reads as TGTGCCAGCAGTTTTGGGAGCTCCTACAATGAGCAGTTCTTC.

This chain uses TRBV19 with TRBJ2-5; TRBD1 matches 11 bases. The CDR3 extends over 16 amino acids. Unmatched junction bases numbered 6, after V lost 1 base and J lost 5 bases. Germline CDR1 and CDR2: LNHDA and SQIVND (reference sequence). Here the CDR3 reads CASSIAGTGGGETQYF. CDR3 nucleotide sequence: TGTGCCAGTAGTATAGCCGGGACAGGGGGAGGCGAGACCCAGTACTTC.

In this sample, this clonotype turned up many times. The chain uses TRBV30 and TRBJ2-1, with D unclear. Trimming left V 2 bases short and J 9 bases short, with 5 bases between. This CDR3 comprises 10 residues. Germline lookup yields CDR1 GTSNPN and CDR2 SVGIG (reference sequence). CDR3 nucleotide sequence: TGTGCCTGGAGTTATTCTGAGCAGTTCTTC. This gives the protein CAWSYSEQFF.

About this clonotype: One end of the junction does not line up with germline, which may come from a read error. The chain's CDR3 is CASRLAVGPSSYEQYF. The CDR3 region has the DNA TGTGCCAGCCGCTTAGCGGTTGGACCCAGCTCTTACGAGCAGTACTTC. The chain carries TRBV11-1 and TRBJ2-7, with D tentatively TRBD2 (6 bases). Germline V gene lookup returns CDR1 SGHAT and CDR2 FQDESV (reference sequence). The CDR3 has 16 residues.

The CDR3 spells CASSMRETSTDTQYF. The CDR3 nucleotides read TGTGCCAGTAGTATGAGGGAGACTAGCACAGATACGCAGTATTTT. This chain uses TRBV19 with TRBJ2-3; tentatively, D is TRBD2 (5 bases). CDR3 length equals 15 residues. With 3 bases removed from V and 0 bases from J, the gap between germline ends came to 10 bases. In germline, CDR1 is LNHDA, CDR2 SQIVND (reference sequence).

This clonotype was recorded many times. The CDR3 DNA is TGTGCCAGCAGCTTAGGCAAGGACAGGGGCGGCTACACCTTC. Translating gives CASSLGKDRGGYTF. The genes are TRBV7-4 and TRBJ1-2; 9 positions match TRBD1. V lost 1 base to trimming and J lost 8 bases; unmatched junction nucleotides: 5. Per the germline V gene, CDR1 is SGHVT and CDR2 is SQSDAQ. The CDR3 extends over 14 amino acids.

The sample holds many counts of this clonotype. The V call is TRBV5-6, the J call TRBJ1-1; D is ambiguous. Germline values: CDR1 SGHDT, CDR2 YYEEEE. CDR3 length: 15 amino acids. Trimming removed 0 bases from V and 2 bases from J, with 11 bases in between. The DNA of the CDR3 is TGTGCCAGCAGCTTGGGGGGAACGGGAAACACTGAAGCTTTCTTT. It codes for CASSLGGTGNTEAFF.

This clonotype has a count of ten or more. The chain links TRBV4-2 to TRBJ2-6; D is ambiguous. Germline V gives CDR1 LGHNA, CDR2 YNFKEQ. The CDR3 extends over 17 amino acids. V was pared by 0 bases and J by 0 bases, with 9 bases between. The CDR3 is CASSQEGSVSGANVLTF. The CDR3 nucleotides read TGTGCCAGCAGCCAAGAAGGCAGCGTCTCTGGGGCCAACGTCCTGACTTTC.